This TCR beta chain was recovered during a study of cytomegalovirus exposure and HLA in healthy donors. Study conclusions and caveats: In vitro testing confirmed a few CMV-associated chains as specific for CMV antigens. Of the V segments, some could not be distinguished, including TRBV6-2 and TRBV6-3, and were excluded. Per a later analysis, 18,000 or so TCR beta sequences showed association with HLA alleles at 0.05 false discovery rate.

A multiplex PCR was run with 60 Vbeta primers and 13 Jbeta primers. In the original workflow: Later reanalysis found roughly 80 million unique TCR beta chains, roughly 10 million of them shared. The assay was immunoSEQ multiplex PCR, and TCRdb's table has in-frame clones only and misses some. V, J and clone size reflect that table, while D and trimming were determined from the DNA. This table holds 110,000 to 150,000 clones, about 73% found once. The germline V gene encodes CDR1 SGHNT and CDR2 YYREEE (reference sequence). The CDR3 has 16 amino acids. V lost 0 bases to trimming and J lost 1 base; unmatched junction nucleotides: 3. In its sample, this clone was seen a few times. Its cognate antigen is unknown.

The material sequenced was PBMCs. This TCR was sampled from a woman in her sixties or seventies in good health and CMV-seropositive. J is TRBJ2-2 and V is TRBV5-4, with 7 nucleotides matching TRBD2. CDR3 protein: CASSLEASGNTGELFF. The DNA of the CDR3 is TGTGCCAGCAGCTTGGAGGCTAGCGGGAACACCGGGGAGCTGTTTTTT.